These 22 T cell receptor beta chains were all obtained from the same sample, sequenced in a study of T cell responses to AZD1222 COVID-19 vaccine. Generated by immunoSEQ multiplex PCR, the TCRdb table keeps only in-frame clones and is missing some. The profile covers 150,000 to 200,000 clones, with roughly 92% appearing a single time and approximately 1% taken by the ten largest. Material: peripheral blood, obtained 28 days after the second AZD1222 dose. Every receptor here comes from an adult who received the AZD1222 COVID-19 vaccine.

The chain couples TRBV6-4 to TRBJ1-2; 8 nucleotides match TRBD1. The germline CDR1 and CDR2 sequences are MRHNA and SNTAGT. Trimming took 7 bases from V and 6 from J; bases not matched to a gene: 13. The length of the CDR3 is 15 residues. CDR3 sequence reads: CASIPSDREGHGYTF. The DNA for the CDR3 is TGTGCCAGCATCCCCTCGGACAGGGAAGGACATGGCTACACCTTC.

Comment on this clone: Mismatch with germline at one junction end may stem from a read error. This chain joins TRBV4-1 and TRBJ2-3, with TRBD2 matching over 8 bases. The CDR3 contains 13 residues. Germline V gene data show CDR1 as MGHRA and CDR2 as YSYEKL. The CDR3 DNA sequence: TGCGCCAGCAGCCGAACACTCGGACTAGCTTGGGATTTT. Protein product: CASSRTLGLAWDF.

CDR3 region: CASSLSNWGQHGYTF. CDR3 nucleotides: TGTGCCAGCAGTTTAAGTAATTGGGGACAGCATGGCTACACCTTC. The chain joins TRBV27 to TRBJ1-2; TRBD1 aligns across 7 bases. The CDR3 length is 15 residues. V lost 2 bases and J lost 6; bases outside the gene matches: 9. Germline lookup yields CDR1 MNHEY and CDR2 SMNVEV (reference sequence).

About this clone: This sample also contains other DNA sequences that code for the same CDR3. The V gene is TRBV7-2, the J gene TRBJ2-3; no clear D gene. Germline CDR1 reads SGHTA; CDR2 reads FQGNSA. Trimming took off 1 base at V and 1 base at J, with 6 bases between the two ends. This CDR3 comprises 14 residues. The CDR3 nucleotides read TGTGCCAGCAGCTTAGGGGCAGGCACAGATACGCAGTATTTT. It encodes CASSLGAGTDTQYF.

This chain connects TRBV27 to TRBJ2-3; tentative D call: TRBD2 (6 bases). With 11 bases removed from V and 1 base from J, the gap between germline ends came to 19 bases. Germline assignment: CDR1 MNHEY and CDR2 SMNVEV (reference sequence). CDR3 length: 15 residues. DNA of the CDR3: TGTGCCGCGGGACCCATCACGGGGCGCACAGATACGCAGTATTTT. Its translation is CAAGPITGRTDTQYF.

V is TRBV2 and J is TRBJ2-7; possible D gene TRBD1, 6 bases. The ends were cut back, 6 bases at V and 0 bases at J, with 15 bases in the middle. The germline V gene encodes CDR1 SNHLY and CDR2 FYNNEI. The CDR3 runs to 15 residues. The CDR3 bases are TGTGCCAGCAGCTATAACCGGGACAACTCCTACGAGCAGTACTTC. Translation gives CASSYNRDNSYEQYF.

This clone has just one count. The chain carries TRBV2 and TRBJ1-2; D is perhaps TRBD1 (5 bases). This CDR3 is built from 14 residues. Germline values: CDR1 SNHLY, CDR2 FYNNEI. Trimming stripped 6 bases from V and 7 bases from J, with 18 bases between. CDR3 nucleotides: TGTGCCAGCAGCCCACAGGAGTACCCATCTGGCTACACCTTC. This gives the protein CASSPQEYPSGYTF.

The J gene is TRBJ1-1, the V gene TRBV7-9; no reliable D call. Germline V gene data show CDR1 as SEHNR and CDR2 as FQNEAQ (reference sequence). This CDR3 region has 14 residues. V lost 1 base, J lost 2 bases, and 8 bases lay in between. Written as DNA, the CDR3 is TGTGCCAGCAGCTTAGTAAGCAAAAACACTGAAGCTTTCTTT. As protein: CASSLVSKNTEAFF.

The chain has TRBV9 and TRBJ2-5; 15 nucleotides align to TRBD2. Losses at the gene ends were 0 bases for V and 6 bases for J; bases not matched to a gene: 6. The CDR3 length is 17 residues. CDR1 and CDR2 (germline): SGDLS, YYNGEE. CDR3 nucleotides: TGTGCCAGCAGCGTAGGGACTAGCGGGGGGGCTGTAAAGACCCAGTACTTC. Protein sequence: CASSVGTSGGAVKTQYF.

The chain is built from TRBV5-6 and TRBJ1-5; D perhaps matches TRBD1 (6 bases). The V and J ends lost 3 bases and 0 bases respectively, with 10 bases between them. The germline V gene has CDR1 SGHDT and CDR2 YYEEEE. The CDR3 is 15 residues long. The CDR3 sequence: CASSWGADSNQPQHF. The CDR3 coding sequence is TGTGCCAGCAGCTGGGGGGCCGATAGCAATCAGCCCCAGCATTTT.

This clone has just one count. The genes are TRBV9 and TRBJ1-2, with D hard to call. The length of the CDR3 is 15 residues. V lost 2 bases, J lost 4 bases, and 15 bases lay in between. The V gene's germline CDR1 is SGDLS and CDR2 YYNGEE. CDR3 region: CASSVDPGGGYGYTF. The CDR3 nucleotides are TGTGCCAGCAGCGTCGACCCCGGTGGAGGCTATGGCTACACCTTC.

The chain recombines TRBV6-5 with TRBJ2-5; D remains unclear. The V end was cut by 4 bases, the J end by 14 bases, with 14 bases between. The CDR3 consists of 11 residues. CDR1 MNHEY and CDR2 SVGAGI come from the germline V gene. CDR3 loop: CASSSGGLPYF. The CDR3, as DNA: TGTGCCAGCAGTTCGGGCGGCCTCCCCTACTTC.

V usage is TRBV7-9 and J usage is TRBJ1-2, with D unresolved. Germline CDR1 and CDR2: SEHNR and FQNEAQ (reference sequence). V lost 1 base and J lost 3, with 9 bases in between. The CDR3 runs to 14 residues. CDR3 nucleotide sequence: TGTGCCAGCAGCTTAGAGGGCCGATACTATGGCTACACCTTC. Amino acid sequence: CASSLEGRYYGYTF.

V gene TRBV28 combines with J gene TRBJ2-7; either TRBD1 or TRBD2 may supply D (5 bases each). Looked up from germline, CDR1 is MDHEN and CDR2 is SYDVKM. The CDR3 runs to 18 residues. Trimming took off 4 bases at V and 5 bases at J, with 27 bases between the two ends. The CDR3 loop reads CASSSTLPSGRGLDEQYF. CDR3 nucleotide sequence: TGTGCCAGCAGTTCTACCCTACCTTCAGGGAGAGGGCTTGACGAGCAGTACTTC.

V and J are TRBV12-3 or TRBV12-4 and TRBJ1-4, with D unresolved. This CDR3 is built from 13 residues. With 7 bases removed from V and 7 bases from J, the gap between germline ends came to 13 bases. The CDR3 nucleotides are TGTGCCAGCACCAAAAGCCCGCTTGAAAAACTGTTTTTT. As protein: CASTKSPLEKLFF.

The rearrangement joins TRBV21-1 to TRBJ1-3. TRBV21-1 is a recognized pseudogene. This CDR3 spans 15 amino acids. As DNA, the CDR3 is TGTGCCAGCAGCAAGGGCCTCGGGAGAGGAAACACCATATATTTT. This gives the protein CASSKGLGRGNTIYF.

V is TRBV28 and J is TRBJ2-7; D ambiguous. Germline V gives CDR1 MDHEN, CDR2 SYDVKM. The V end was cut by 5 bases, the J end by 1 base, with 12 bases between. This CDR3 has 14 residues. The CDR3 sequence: CASSVSTGSYEQYF. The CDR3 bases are TGTGCCAGCAGTGTATCCACCGGGTCCTACGAGCAGTACTTC.

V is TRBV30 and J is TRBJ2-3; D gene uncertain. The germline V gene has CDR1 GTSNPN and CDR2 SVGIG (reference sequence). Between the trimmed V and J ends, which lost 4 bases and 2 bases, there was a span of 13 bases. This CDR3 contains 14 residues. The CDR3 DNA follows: TGTGCCTGGAAGAGAGACTCGACCACAGATACGCAGTATTTT. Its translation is CAWKRDSTTDTQYF.

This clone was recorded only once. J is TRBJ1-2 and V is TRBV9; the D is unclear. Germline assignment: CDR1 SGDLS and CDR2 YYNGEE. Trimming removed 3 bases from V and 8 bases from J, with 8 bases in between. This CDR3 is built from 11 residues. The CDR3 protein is CASSDGRGYTF. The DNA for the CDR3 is TGTGCCAGCAGCGACGGACGGGGCTACACCTTC.

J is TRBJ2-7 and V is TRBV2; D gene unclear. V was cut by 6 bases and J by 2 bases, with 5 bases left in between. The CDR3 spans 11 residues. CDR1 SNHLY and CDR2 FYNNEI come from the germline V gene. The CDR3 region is CASRETYEQYF. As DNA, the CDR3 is TGTGCCAGCAGAGAAACCTACGAGCAGTACTTC. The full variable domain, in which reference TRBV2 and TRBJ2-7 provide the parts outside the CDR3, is EPEVTQTPSHQVTQMGQEVILRCVPISNHLYFYWYRQILGQKVEFLVSFYNNEISEKSEIFDDQFSVERPDGSNFTLKIRSTKLEDSAMYFCASRETYEQYFGPGTRLTVT.

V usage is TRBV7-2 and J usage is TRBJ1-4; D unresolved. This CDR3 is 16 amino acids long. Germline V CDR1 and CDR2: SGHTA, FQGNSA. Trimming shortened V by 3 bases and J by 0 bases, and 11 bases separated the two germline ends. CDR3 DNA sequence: TGTGCCAGCAGCTTGAGTCCGTCTGCAACTAATGAAAAACTGTTTTTT. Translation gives CASSLSPSATNEKLFF.

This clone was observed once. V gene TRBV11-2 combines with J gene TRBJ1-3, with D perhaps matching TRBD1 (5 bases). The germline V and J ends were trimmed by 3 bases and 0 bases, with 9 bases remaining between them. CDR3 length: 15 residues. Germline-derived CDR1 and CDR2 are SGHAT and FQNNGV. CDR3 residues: CASSFREPSGNTIYF. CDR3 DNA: TGTGCCAGCAGCTTCAGGGAACCCTCTGGAAACACCATATATTTT.